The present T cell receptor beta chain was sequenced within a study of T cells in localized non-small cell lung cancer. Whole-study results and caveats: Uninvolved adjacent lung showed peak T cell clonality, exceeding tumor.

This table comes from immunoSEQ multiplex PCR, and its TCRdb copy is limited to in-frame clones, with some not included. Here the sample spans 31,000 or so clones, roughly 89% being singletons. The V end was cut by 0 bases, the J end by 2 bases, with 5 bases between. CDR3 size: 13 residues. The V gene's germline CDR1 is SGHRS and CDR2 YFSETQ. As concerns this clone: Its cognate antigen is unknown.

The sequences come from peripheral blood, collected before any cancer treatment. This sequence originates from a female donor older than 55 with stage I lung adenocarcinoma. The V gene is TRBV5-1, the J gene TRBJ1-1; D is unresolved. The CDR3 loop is CASSLDVNTEAFF. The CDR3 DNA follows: TGCGCCAGCAGCTTGGACGTTAACACTGAAGCTTTCTTT.